These 25 T cell receptor beta chains came from one sample sequenced in a study of CD8 T cells in ankylosing spondylitis (dated by TCRdb to the late 2010s). Libraries came from 5' RACE. Data came from an Illumina HiSeq 2500. TCRdb cleaned the public reads at Q25 with fastp, built clones with MiXCR and kept in-frame beta chains. Each record represents a unique CDR3 protein, reported with the most common genes and DNA among its rows. This sample has around 250,000 distinct CDR3 sequences in its table, and over 15% of those were observed once. The biggest ten clones account for around 32% of the sample. The sequenced material came from blood, either unsorted or a sorted T cell fraction (not recorded which). The receptor source for this set is a male donor with ankylosing spondylitis or in good health (not recorded which).

This clonotype occurred a few times. The rearrangement links TRBV29-1 to TRBJ2-2; no definite D call. Germline V gene lookup returns CDR1 SQVTM and CDR2 ANQGSEA. V was shortened by 0 bases and J by 6 bases, with 8 bases between the two germline ends. This CDR3 has 13 residues. In DNA form, the CDR3 reads TGCAGCGTTGAAGATCTGGGGTCCGGGGAGCTGTTTTTT. Translation: CSVEDLGSGELFF.

The chain recombines TRBV20-1 with TRBJ2-1; TRBD2 matches at 7 bases. This CDR3 is 15 amino acids long. The germline gives CDR1 DFQATT, CDR2 SNEGSKA (reference sequence). After removal of 4 bases from V and 9 bases from J, the junction contained 15 bases not matched to a gene. The chain's CDR3 is CSATGEGPFFGEQFF. CDR3 DNA sequence: TGCAGTGCTACGGGGGAGGGCCCATTTTTCGGTGAGCAGTTCTTC.

This clonotype showed up just a few times. The genes are TRBV27 and TRBJ2-3; unclear D gene. This CDR3 has 15 residues. From germline, CDR1 is MNHEY and CDR2 SMNVEV (reference sequence). V lost 5 bases and J 2 bases, leaving 14 bases between the germline ends. DNA for the CDR3: TGTGCCAGCAGTCCCCTCGATACCCCCACAGATACGCAGTATTTT. Amino acid sequence: CASSPLDTPTDTQYF.

This clonotype has ten or more counts. The gene calls are TRBV4-3 and TRBJ1-6; TRBD1 agrees at 7 bases. The J segment lost 6 bases and the V segment lost 1 base, leaving 3 bases of the junction unmatched. CDR3 length: 15 residues. In germline, CDR1 is LGHNA, CDR2 YSLEER. The chain's CDR3 is CASSQAGTANSPLHF. In DNA form, the CDR3 reads TGCGCCAGCAGCCAAGCCGGGACAGCTAATTCACCCCTCCACTTT.

The rearrangement joins TRBV12-3 or TRBV12-4 to TRBJ2-3; 7 nucleotides line up with TRBD2. V dropped 6 bases and J dropped 2; count of bases not matched to a gene: 14. The CDR3 sequence is 17 residues long. DNA of the CDR3: TGTGCCAGCAGCCCCTGGCCGGGAGGCGGGGCCACAGATACGCAGTATTTT. Its translation is CASSPWPGGGATDTQYF.

The rearrangement joins TRBV6-1 to TRBJ2-1, with D tentatively TRBD1 or TRBD2 (6 bases each). The V gene's germline CDR1 is MNHNS and CDR2 SASEGT. The V end was cut by 3 bases, the J end by 2 bases, with 17 bases between. CDR3 length: 17 amino acids. This chain's CDR3 is CASSERAAGQPYNEQFF. The CDR3, as DNA: TGTGCCAGCAGTGAGCGGGCCGCGGGACAACCCTACAATGAGCAGTTCTTC.

The chain carries TRBV6-1 and TRBJ2-5, with TRBD1 matching over 9 bases. Germline CDR1 is MNHNS and CDR2 is SASEGT. The CDR3 is made up of 14 amino acids. Unmatched junction bases numbered 11, after V lost 8 bases and J lost 7 bases. The CDR3 here is CASSGTGTSGTQYF. DNA of the CDR3: TGTGCCAGCTCCGGGACAGGGACTTCAGGGACCCAGTACTTC.

This clonotype appeared a single time. Possible read error: a much larger clone is one base away. The rearrangement links TRBV29-1 to TRBJ2-1, with 8 bases identical to TRBD2. Germline CDR1 is SQVTM and CDR2 is ANQGSEA. The CDR3 runs 14 residues. The J segment lost 3 bases and the V segment lost 2 bases, leaving 3 bases of the junction unmatched. Written as DNA, the CDR3 is TGCAGCGTTGAACCGGGACTAGTCTACAATGAGCAGTTCTTC. The encoded protein is CSVEPGLVYNEQFF.

This clonotype was found many times. The chain is built from TRBV12-3 or TRBV12-4 and TRBJ2-7, with no clear D. V was cut by 3 bases and J by 2 bases, with 5 bases left in between. This CDR3 is 12 amino acids long. CDR3 loop: CASSFGPYEQYF. The CDR3, as DNA: TGTGCCAGCAGTTTCGGGCCCTACGAGCAGTACTTC.

This sequence joins TRBV11-1 and TRBJ2-2, with 9 bases identical to TRBD2. Germline CDR1 and CDR2: SGHAT and FQDESV (reference sequence). This CDR3 contains 18 residues. V lost 1 base to trimming and J lost 4 bases; unmatched junction nucleotides: 10. The CDR3 loop is CASSLVLPREGRTGELFF. CDR3 bases: TGTGCCAGCAGCTTAGTTCTTCCGCGGGAGGGCCGCACCGGGGAGCTGTTTTTT.

The chain links TRBV20-1 to TRBJ2-5; a weak D match, TRBD2 (6 bases). The germline gives CDR1 DFQATT, CDR2 SNEGSKA (reference sequence). The CDR3 covers 11 residues. V was pared by 7 bases and J by 5 bases, with 11 bases between. CDR3 sequence (DNA): TGCAGTGGGCGGGATCAGGAGACCCAGTACTTC. It is translated as CSGRDQETQYF.

The CDR3 coding sequence is TGCAGTGCTAGGGGGAGGGCCTCCTACGAGCAGTACTTC. Protein product: CSARGRASYEQYF. The chain has TRBV20-1 and TRBJ2-7; 7 nucleotides align to TRBD2. Germline-derived CDR1 and CDR2 are DFQATT and SNEGSKA (reference sequence). This CDR3 has 13 amino acids. The V segment lost 3 bases and the J segment 0 bases; nucleotides outside the gene matches: 2.

The V and J genes are TRBV10-3 and TRBJ2-7; 7 bases agree with TRBD2. The V segment lost 0 bases and the J segment 4 bases; nucleotides outside the gene matches: 3. The CDR3 has 14 amino acids. Germline V gene sequence: CDR1 ENHRY, CDR2 SYGVKD. This chain's CDR3 is CAISESREGYEQYF. In nucleotides, the CDR3 is TGTGCCATCAGTGAGTCGAGGGAGGGGTACGAGCAGTACTTC.

The chain employs TRBV27 and TRBJ2-7; D gene unclear. Trimming removed 0 bases at V and 3 bases at J, with 9 bases between. CDR1 is MNHEY and CDR2 is SMNVEV in the germline V gene (reference sequence). CDR3 length equals 14 residues. CDR3 coding DNA: TGTGCCAGCAGTTTATCGGCCACTCACTACGAGCAGTACTTC. Encoded protein: CASSLSATHYEQYF.

This chain joins TRBV4-3 and TRBJ1-4; TRBD1 agrees at 9 bases. With V trimmed by 4 bases and J by 8 bases, 11 bases remained unmatched. Per the germline V gene, CDR1 is LGHNA and CDR2 is YSLEER. The CDR3 has 16 residues. Here the CDR3 reads CASSRILWDRDEKLFF. CDR3 DNA: TGCGCCAGCAGCCGAATCTTATGGGACAGGGACGAAAAACTGTTTTTT.

This clonotype occurred a few times. This chain uses TRBV5-1 with TRBJ2-2, with D tentatively TRBD1 (6 bases). CDR1 SGHRS and CDR2 YFSETQ come from the germline V gene. V was clipped by 7 bases and J by 0 bases, with 10 bases between them. There are 14 residues in the CDR3. DNA for the CDR3: TGCGCCAGCGGGACATACGCGAACACCGGGGAGCTGTTTTTT. Protein sequence: CASGTYANTGELFF.

This chain uses TRBV27 with TRBJ2-7; 12 bases are a match to TRBD2. Germline V CDR1 and CDR2: MNHEY, SMNVEV (reference sequence). This CDR3 spans 15 amino acids. V was clipped by 5 bases and J by 5 bases; unmatched bases: 7. This chain's CDR3 is CASSERLAGVHEQYF. As DNA, the CDR3 is TGTGCCAGCAGTGAAAGACTAGCGGGAGTCCACGAGCAGTACTTC.

J is TRBJ2-5 and V is TRBV9, with D possibly TRBD1 on 5 matching bases. Germline lookup yields CDR1 SGDLS and CDR2 YYNGEE. Trimming left V 6 bases short and J 5 bases short, with 14 bases between. The CDR3 is 13 residues long. The CDR3 region has the DNA TGTGCCAGCAATTCAGGGCTGGGGGAGACCCAGTACTTC. Its translation: CASNSGLGETQYF.

This clonotype came up a few times. The rearrangement links TRBV27 to TRBJ2-7; TRBD2 matches at 10 bases. This CDR3 region has 14 residues. Trimming removed 6 bases from V and 3 bases from J; junction bases left unmatched: 5. The germline gives CDR1 MNHEY, CDR2 SMNVEV (reference sequence). In DNA, the CDR3 is TGTGCCAGCAGCCGCGCTAGCGGGAGCTACGAGCAGTACTTC. Encoded protein: CASSRASGSYEQYF.

This clonotype was found a few times. The chain employs TRBV29-1 and TRBJ2-7; no clear D. Trimming removed 6 bases from V and 3 bases from J, with 18 bases in between. The CDR3 extends over 14 amino acids. CDR1 SQVTM and CDR2 ANQGSEA come from the germline V gene. The CDR3 loop is CSVVFESGGYEQYF. The DNA of the CDR3 is TGCAGCGTGGTGTTCGAGTCGGGCGGCTACGAGCAGTACTTC.

This clonotype was detected a few times. The V and J genes are TRBV11-1 and TRBJ2-7, with TRBD2 identical over 14 bases. V was clipped by 5 bases and J by 5 bases; unmatched bases: 5. The CDR3 totals 15 residues. Germline V gene lookup returns CDR1 SGHAT and CDR2 FQDESV (reference sequence). CDR3 protein: CASSPMGLAGDEQYF. The CDR3 DNA sequence: TGTGCCAGCAGCCCTATGGGACTAGCGGGAGACGAGCAGTACTTC.

This clonotype was detected only a few times. The V gene is TRBV4-1, the J gene TRBJ1-1; 7 bases agree with TRBD1. V shed 0 bases and J 10 bases; nucleotides not matched to a gene: 8. This CDR3 comprises 14 residues. CDR1 is MGHRA and CDR2 is YSYEKL in the germline V gene. The DNA of the CDR3 is TGCGCCAGCAGCCAAGATCAGGGACAGTGGGTAGCTTTCTTT. Translating it yields CASSQDQGQWVAFF.

This clonotype turned up a few times. V usage is TRBV9 and J usage is TRBJ1-2, with 7 bases fitting TRBD1. Germline V gives CDR1 SGDLS, CDR2 YYNGEE. This CDR3 region has 13 residues. Trimming removed 3 bases from V and 8 bases from J; junction bases left unmatched: 7. This CDR3 is CASSGQGLGGYTF. The CDR3 DNA sequence: TGTGCCAGCAGCGGACAGGGACTGGGGGGCTACACCTTC.

This chain links TRBV6-2 or TRBV6-3 with TRBJ2-7; no reliable D call. Germline V gene data show CDR1 as MNHEY and CDR2 as SVGEGT. V was shortened by 0 bases and J by 0 bases, with 12 bases between the two germline ends. The CDR3 spans 16 residues. The chain's CDR3 is CASSYSLFDHSYEQYF. CDR3 bases: TGTGCCAGCAGTTACTCGTTATTTGACCACTCCTACGAGCAGTACTTC.

The chain has TRBV5-1 and TRBJ1-1; D is unclear. V lost 4 bases, J lost 3 bases, and 19 bases lay in between. CDR3 size: 16 residues. Germline CDR1 reads SGHRS; CDR2 reads YFSETQ. CDR3 protein: CASSKWRSGLDTEAFF. The CDR3 DNA reads as TGCGCCAGCAGCAAATGGAGGTCCGGGCTTGACACTGAAGCTTTCTTT.